A selection of T cell receptor beta chains follows, all from one sample in a study of patients and donors after allogeneic stem cell transplantation. TCRdb processed the RT-PCR reads anew with MiXCR; each CDR3 protein has one entry. The data contain almost 90,000 distinct CDR3 sequences, 4% to 5% of them seen just once; the ten biggest clones take up less than 3%. Specimen: blood, either unsorted or a sorted T cell fraction (not recorded which). The receptors were gathered from a human donor who was either an allogeneic HSCT recipient or a stem cell or donor lymphocyte infusion donor (not recorded which). It is not recorded whose cells these are; they may come from a transplant donor. Each CDR3 is given with its conserved first and last residue. The D gene is left open where the match is weak. Expanded clones get a size class; other rows say once, few or many, or leave the size out.

v_gene	d_gene	j_gene	abundance	CDR3nt	CDR3aa
TRBV12-3/TRBV12-4	.	TRBJ2-2	many	TGTGCCAGCAGTTTTTCGGGGGTTAACACCGGGGAGCTGTTTTTT	CASSFSGVNTGELFF
TRBV14	TRBD2	TRBJ2-1	many	TGTGCCAGCAGCCATTCGGTCAGGCTAGCGGGAGGGACTTCCTACAATGAGCAGTTCTTC	CASSHSVRLAGGTSYNEQFF
TRBV28	.	TRBJ2-5	many	TGTGCCAGCAGTTTAACAGGATCCAGGGGAGAGACCCAGTACTTC	CASSLTGSRGETQYF
TRBV19	TRBD2	TRBJ2-1	.	TGTGCCAGTAGCCTAGCGGGGGTTAGAAATGAGCAGTTCTTC	CASSLAGVRNEQFF
TRBV20-1	TRBD2	TRBJ2-2	many	TGCAGTGCTAGAGATTGGGCTAGCGGGGGGACCGGGGAGCTGTTTTTT	CSARDWASGGTGELFF
TRBV7-9	.	TRBJ2-2	many	TGTGCCAGCACTTTTACGTCGAACACCGGGGAGCTGTTTTTT	CASTFTSNTGELFF
TRBV15	.	TRBJ1-5	many	TGTGCCACCAGCAGAGATCAGGTCGAACATCAGCCCCAGCATTTT	CATSRDQVEHQPQHF
TRBV25-1	.	TRBJ2-4	many	TGTGCCAGCAGGGGCGGAGGTCGGCAGTACTTC	CASRGGGRQYF
TRBV24-1	.	TRBJ2-1	many	TGTGCCACCGAAGGGGTCGCCGGGGGAAACTACAATGAGCAGTTCTTC	CATEGVAGGNYNEQFF
TRBV7-9	.	TRBJ2-1	.	TGTGCCAGCAGCTTAGGACGGACAGTCAATGAGCAGTTCTTC	CASSLGRTVNEQFF
TRBV18	.	TRBJ1-1	many	TGTGCCAGCTCACCACCGGTCGGGGAAGAAGCTTTCTTT	CASSPPVGEEAFF
TRBV5-1	.	TRBJ2-2	many	TGCGCCAGCAGCCAAACAGGAAACACCGGGGAGCTGTTTTTT	CASSQTGNTGELFF
TRBV28	.	TRBJ2-7	many	TGTGCCAGCAAAACCGACCAGTTCCCCGAGCAGTACTTC	CASKTDQFPEQYF
TRBV4-2	.	TRBJ2-2	many	TGTGCCAGCAGCCAAGGGGGCTCGAGACCCGGGGAGCTGTTTTTT	CASSQGGSRPGELFF
TRBV7-8	.	TRBJ1-5	many	TGTGCCAGCAGCTCGACAGGAGCCGGGGGCTTCAATCAGCCCCAGCATTTT	CASSSTGAGGFNQPQHF
TRBV5-1	.	TRBJ2-5	few	TGCGCCAGCAGCTCGGGCCCTCAACGGGAGACCCAGTACTTC	CASSSGPQRETQYF
TRBV30	TRBD1	TRBJ1-2	many	TGTGCCTGGTCGCGGGACAGGGACTATGGCTACACCTTC	CAWSRDRDYGYTF
TRBV6-1	.	TRBJ2-5	few	TGTGCCAGCAGTGAAGCGCCCTGGGCGAAGACCCAGTACTTC	CASSEAPWAKTQYF
TRBV29-1	TRBD2	TRBJ2-7	many	TGCAGCGTTGGGACTAGCGGGATCTACGAGCAGTACTTC	CSVGTSGIYEQYF
TRBV12-3/TRBV12-4	.	TRBJ2-2	many	TGTGCCAGCAGTTTGGGTGGGGGACTTCCGGGGACCGGGGAGCTGTTTTTT	CASSLGGGLPGTGELFF
TRBV27	.	TRBJ1-1	many	TGTGCCAGCAGTACAGTAGCCAACACTGAAGCTTTCTTT	CASSTVANTEAFF
TRBV3-1	TRBD2	TRBJ2-3	many	TGTGCCAGCAGCCTAAGACTAGCGGGAGTGGGGACGCAGTATTTT	CASSLRLAGVGTQYF
TRBV12-2	.	TRBJ1-1	few	TGTGCAAGTCGCTTAGTCCACGACGGGCGTTTTTCTTACACTGAAGCTTTCTTT	CASRLVHDGRFSYTEAFF
TRBV2	TRBD1	TRBJ1-2	.	TGTGCCAGCAGTGATGAGGGACAGGGAATTATTCAGGGCTACACCTTC	CASSDEGQGIIQGYTF
TRBV5-6	.	TRBJ2-7	few	TGTGCCAGCAGCCGGGCCCCGGCGGGGATGAGCGAGCAGTACTTC	CASSRAPAGMSEQYF
TRBV6-2/TRBV6-3	.	TRBJ2-1	.	TGTGCCAGCACCTATCCCCCCCAGGGAGACAATGAGCAGTTCTTC	CASTYPPQGDNEQFF
TRBV29-1	.	TRBJ1-1	many	TGCAGCGTTGGCGGCAGTAGATTGACTGAAGCTTTCTTT	CSVGGSRLTEAFF
TRBV5-1	.	TRBJ2-3	many	TGCGCCAGCAGCTCGACTCCCACAGATACGCAGTATTTT	CASSSTPTDTQYF
TRBV20-1	.	TRBJ1-6	many	TGCAGTGCCCTACAACTACAGAATTCACCCCTCCACTTT	CSALQLQNSPLHF
TRBV5-4	.	TRBJ2-7	few	TGTGCCAGCAGCTTGGTGTCAGGGGACGAGCAGTACTTC	CASSLVSGDEQYF
TRBV20-1	.	TRBJ2-4	few	TGCCCACCCGGCGGCCCTTTTCAGTACTTC	CPPGGPFQYF
TRBV20-1	TRBD2	TRBJ2-5	many	TGCAGTGCTAGAGTTGGACTAGCAGAGACCCAGTACTTC	CSARVGLAETQYF
TRBV5-6	.	TRBJ1-2	many	TGTGCCAGCAGCCTCGTACCTATCCCGGGACGGAATTATGGCTACACCTTC	CASSLVPIPGRNYGYTF
TRBV14	TRBD1	TRBJ1-2	many	TGTGCCAGCAGCCAAGATCTTCAGGGGGCGCGTGGCTACACCTTC	CASSQDLQGARGYTF
TRBV2	.	TRBJ1-2	many	TGTGCCAGCAGTCAGGGAGGCTATGGCTACACCTTC	CASSQGGYGYTF
TRBV4-1	.	TRBJ1-3	many	TGCGCCAGCAGCCAAGTTCGACCGCTAGCTGGAAACACCATATATTTT	CASSQVRPLAGNTIYF
TRBV5-5	TRBD2	TRBJ2-7	many	TGTGCCAGCAGCCCCACCGGGACTACCTACTACGAGCAGTACTTC	CASSPTGTTYYEQYF
TRBV18	.	TRBJ1-3	few	TGTGCCAGCTCACCACGGGTGGATACAGGCTCTGGAAACACCATATATTTT	CASSPRVDTGSGNTIYF
TRBV2	.	TRBJ2-7	few	TGTGCCAGCAGTGAACCTGGATTAGCTGCGCAGTACTTC	CASSEPGLAAQYF
TRBV18	.	TRBJ1-1	many	TGTGCCAGCTCAAATAAGGACGGTGTTGAAGCTTTCTTT	CASSNKDGVEAFF
TRBV6-6	.	TRBJ2-7	many	TGTGCCAGCAGTTATGCAGATTACGAGCAGTACTTC	CASSYADYEQYF
TRBV2	.	TRBJ1-1	.	TGTGCCAGCTTATTTCAGGGTGTCGGCACTGAAGCTTTCTTT	CASLFQGVGTEAFF
TRBV9	.	TRBJ2-5	many	TGTGCCAGCAGCGTAGGTGGGGGAGATGAGACCCAGTACTTC	CASSVGGGDETQYF
TRBV27	.	TRBJ2-5	few	TGTGCCAGCAGTTCTTTACTAGCTTGGGGGGAGACCCAGTACTTC	CASSSLLAWGETQYF
TRBV27	TRBD1	TRBJ2-2	many	TGTGCCAGCAGTCCCAGGGGGCCGGGCACCGGGGAGCTGTTTTTT	CASSPRGPGTGELFF
TRBV6-5	.	TRBJ2-7	many	TGTGCCAGCAGTTACTCATCCCTCGGGTCCTACGAGCAGTACTTC	CASSYSSLGSYEQYF
TRBV30	.	TRBJ2-2	many	TGTGCCTGGACCCCACTGCACACCGGGGAGCTGTTTTTT	CAWTPLHTGELFF
TRBV28	.	TRBJ2-1	.	TGTGCCACTAAGAAGGTGTCCTACAATGAGCAGTTCTTC	CATKKVSYNEQFF
TRBV6-4	TRBD2	TRBJ2-3	few	TGTGCCAGCAGAACCCTGCGGGGGGGCGGCACAGATACGCAGTATTTT	CASRTLRGGGTDTQYF
TRBV12-3/TRBV12-4	.	TRBJ2-3	many	TGTGCCAGCACCCCTGGAGCGGCTACAGATACGCAGTATTTT	CASTPGAATDTQYF
TRBV28	.	TRBJ1-4	many	TGTGCCAGCAGTTTACAGGCCGGGCGCAGGATAATAGGGGAAAAACCGTTTTTT	CASSLQAGRRIIGEKPFF
TRBV5-1	.	TRBJ2-4	many	TGCGCCAGCAGCTTGAAACAGGCTGGGAACATTCAGTACTTC	CASSLKQAGNIQYF
TRBV18	TRBD1	TRBJ2-1	many	TGTGCCAGCACCGCCCGGACAGGTGTGAATGAGCAGTTCTTC	CASTARTGVNEQFF
TRBV2	TRBD1	TRBJ2-5	.	TGTGCCAGCGGACAGGGAAGAGAGACCCAGTACTTC	CASGQGRETQYF
TRBV5-1	.	TRBJ1-1	many	TGCGCCAGCAGCTTGGGCTCTTTGGGGACCACGGACACTGAAGCTTTCTTT	CASSLGSLGTTDTEAFF
TRBV5-1	TRBD2	TRBJ2-1	.	TGCGCCAGCAGCCCCGAGAGCGGGAGTAGATATGAGCAGTTCTTC	CASSPESGSRYEQFF
TRBV3-1	TRBD2	TRBJ2-4	few	TGTGCCAGCAGCCCTTTAGCGGGGCCGGGGGATGGCATTCAGTACTTC	CASSPLAGPGDGIQYF